This record concerns one T cell receptor (beta chain) sequence. This specimen belongs to a study of OX40 agonist ivuxolimab in advanced cancers. Method: immunoSEQ multiplex PCR; TCRdb's copy keeps in-frame clones and lacks some. The profile shows 40,000 to 55,000 clones, 80% to 90% of them singletons. Trimming removed 0 bases from V and 2 bases from J, with 10 bases in between. The CDR3 sequence is 14 residues long. Germline-derived CDR1 and CDR2 are GTSNPN and SVGIG (reference sequence). This clonotype originated in an adult with an advanced solid tumor such as melanoma, head and neck, liver or kidney cancer. V usage is TRBV30 and J usage is TRBJ1-1; weak D call: TRBD1 (6 bases). The sequences come from CD4+ or CD8+ T cells sorted from blood, collected in a trial of the OX40 agonist ivuxolimab. The CDR3 DNA reads as TGTGCCTGGAGTGTTTGGGACACCAACACTGAAGCTTTCTTT. This codes for CAWSVWDTNTEAFF.